This entry lists 5 T cell receptor beta chains sequenced from one sample in a study of blood T cell repertoires in COVID-19. Sequenced by immunoSEQ multiplex PCR; TCRdb stores in-frame clones only, minus some. This repertoire shows approximately 190,000 clones, 84% found once; its top ten account for around 21%. The source material was peripheral blood. Receptors were obtained from a human donor in a cohort sampled during active COVID-19.

CDR3 sequence: CASGTDFFYEQYF. CDR3 bases: TGCGCCAGCGGTACGGACTTCTTCTACGAGCAGTACTTC. The gene calls are TRBV5-1 and TRBJ2-7; TRBD2 is a possible D gene (5 bases). Germline V gives CDR1 SGHRS, CDR2 YFSETQ. The CDR3 is 13 amino acids. The V end lost 7 bases, the J end lost 3 bases, and 14 bases lay between the germline ends.

This chain uses TRBV5-5 with TRBJ1-1, with TRBD1 as a possible D gene (6 bases). The germline gives CDR1 SGHKS, CDR2 YYEKEE (reference sequence). The CDR3 contains 11 residues. Trimming left V 1 base short and J 8 bases short, with 6 bases between. The CDR3 DNA reads TGTGCCAGCAGCTTGCAGGGGGAAGCTTTCTTT. Its translation: CASSLQGEAFF.

V is TRBV6-5 and J is TRBJ1-5, with no clear D. Trimming shortened V by 6 bases and J by 2 bases, and 14 bases separated the two germline ends. The CDR3 consists of 15 residues. Germline V lookup: CDR1 MNHEY, CDR2 SVGAGI. CDR3 protein: CASRGGLNGNQPQHF. The CDR3 DNA is TGTGCCAGCAGGGGAGGGTTGAATGGCAATCAGCCCCAGCATTTT.

This clone was seen just once. This chain connects TRBV3-1 (or the pseudogene TRBV3-2) to TRBJ2-7; D might be TRBD2 (6 bases). V lost 8 bases and J lost 3, with 17 bases in between. Per germline, CDR1 LGHDT and CDR2 YNNKEL (reference sequence). CDR3 length equals 14 residues. The CDR3 DNA follows: TGTGCCAGCGGAGGGACGGCAGGGTACTACGAGCAGTACTTC. This codes for CASGGTAGYYEQYF.

The CDR3 bases are TGCGCCAGCAGCCCGGGGACTAGCGGGAATTCAGATACGCAGTATTTT. Amino acids: CASSPGTSGNSDTQYF. The V gene is TRBV5-1, the J gene TRBJ2-3; 13 nucleotides match TRBD2. This CDR3 has 16 residues. Trimming took 4 bases from V and 4 from J; bases not matched to a gene: 6. The germline gives CDR1 SGHRS, CDR2 YFSETQ.